These 28 T cell receptor beta chains were sequenced from one sample in a study of shared clonotypes between healthy human individuals. The data were produced by immunoSEQ multiplex PCR, yet TCRdb's version contains in-frame clones alone and is incomplete. The sample contains about 2.4 million clones, approximately 94% of which appear only once. Sequenced: naive CD4+ T cells sorted from blood. Subset here: CD45RA+ positively selected. The receptors shown here come from a man between 18 and 29 years old in good health.

This chain joins TRBV7-3 and TRBJ2-1; D is unclear. In germline, CDR1 is SGHTA, CDR2 FQGTGA. This CDR3 has 13 residues. Between the trimmed V and J ends, which lost 2 bases and 5 bases, there was a span of 7 bases. As DNA, the CDR3 is TGTGCCAGCAGCTTAGTGGGTCACAATGAGCAGTTCTTC. It encodes CASSLVGHNEQFF.

About this clone: At one end, the junction sequence differs from germline, possibly due to a read error. This chain uses TRBV7-7 with TRBJ2-1; 10 nucleotides line up with TRBD1. The length of the CDR3 is 15 residues. Germline V gives CDR1 SSHAT, CDR2 FNYEAQ (reference sequence). CDR3 protein: CASSPGTGEYNEQFF. Written as DNA, the CDR3 is TGTGCTAGCAGCCCCGGGACAGGGGAGTACAATGAGCAGTTCTTC.

The chain uses TRBV6-5 and TRBJ2-1, with unresolved D. The V gene's germline CDR1 is MNHEY and CDR2 SVGAGI. The CDR3 loop spans 16 amino acids. Deletions cut 0 bases from V and 4 bases from J, with 13 bases between. CDR3 in DNA: TGTGCCAGCAGTTACTCGACCAGAAAGGGATACAATGAGCAGTTCTTC. Encoded protein: CASSYSTRKGYNEQFF.

The V call is TRBV30, the J call TRBJ2-3; TRBD1 matches 7 bases. The CDR3 length is 13 residues. Germline V gene lookup returns CDR1 GTSNPN and CDR2 SVGIG (reference sequence). CDR3 sequence: CARGQSSTDTQYF. In nucleotides, the CDR3 is TGTGCTAGGGGACAGTCTAGCACAGATACGCAGTATTTT.

The chain couples TRBV11-3 to TRBJ2-2, with D unresolved. CDR1 and CDR2 (germline): SGHNT, YENEEA. This CDR3 has 14 residues. The ends were cut back, 3 bases at V and 6 bases at J, with 11 bases in the middle. CDR3 nucleotide sequence: TGTGCCAGCAGCTTCTCCGGAAAACCCGGGGAGCTGTTTTTT. This codes for CASSFSGKPGELFF.

The rearrangement links TRBV9 to TRBJ2-2; possibly TRBD2 for D (6 bases). This CDR3 spans 14 amino acids. The germline CDR1 and CDR2 sequences are SGDLS and YYNGEE. V was clipped by 3 bases and J by 7 bases, with 13 bases between them. CDR3 sequence (DNA): TGTGCCAGCAGCGCAACCTCGACTAGCGGGGAGCTGTTTTTT. Translation gives CASSATSTSGELFF.

The J gene is TRBJ2-1, the V gene TRBV9; D may be TRBD2 (5 bases). Trimming left V 0 bases short and J 8 bases short, with 9 bases between. The CDR3 totals 13 residues. The germline V gene encodes CDR1 SGDLS and CDR2 YYNGEE. The CDR3 nucleotides read TGTGCCAGCAGCGTAGGAGGGCGTTATGAGCAGTTCTTC. Translation: CASSVGGRYEQFF.

The table lists this clone with a few counts. This sequence joins TRBV10-1 and TRBJ1-1; no clear D gene. CDR1 is WNHNN, CDR2 SYGVQD, per germline (reference sequence). CDR3 length: 15 residues. Between the trimmed V and J ends, which lost 6 bases and 0 bases, there was a span of 14 bases. The CDR3 region is CASRAGREMNTEAFF. CDR3 DNA sequence: TGCGCCAGCAGAGCTGGACGAGAGATGAACACTGAAGCTTTCTTT.

The rearrangement joins TRBV27 to TRBJ2-1; the match to TRBD2 covers 9 bases. The CDR3 contains 15 residues. Germline values: CDR1 MNHEY, CDR2 SMNVEV (reference sequence). V lost 6 bases to trimming and J lost 1 base; unmatched junction nucleotides: 4. The CDR3 coding sequence is TGTGCCAGCAGAACAAGCGGGGGGTCCTACAATGAGCAGTTCTTC. Translation gives CASRTSGGSYNEQFF.

This chain joins TRBV28 and TRBJ2-3; 12 bases line up with TRBD2. V was clipped by 2 bases and J by 10 bases; unmatched bases: 4. Germline assignment: CDR1 MDHEN and CDR2 SYDVKM. This CDR3 spans 14 amino acids. CDR3 nucleotides: TGTGCCAGCAGTTTAGGACTAGCGGGGATTGCGCAGTATTTT. Residues: CASSLGLAGIAQYF. Full variable domain (missing parts from reference TRBV28 and TRBJ2-3): DVKVTQSSRYLVKRTGEKVFLECVQDMDHENMFWYRQDPGLGLRLIYFSYDVKMKEKGDIPEGYSVSREKKERFSLILESASTNQTSMYLCASSLGLAGIAQYFGPGTRLTVL.

The rearrangement links TRBV6-1 to TRBJ1-6; D call uncertain. In germline, CDR1 is MNHNS, CDR2 SASEGT. The CDR3 contains 17 residues. V lost 4 bases, J lost 3 bases, and 16 bases lay in between. In DNA form, the CDR3 reads TGTGCCAGCAGTGGGCGTATGAGTGGTTACTATAATTCACCCCTCCACTTT. Protein sequence: CASSGRMSGYYNSPLHF.

The genes are TRBV4-1 and TRBJ1-3, with 7 bases fitting TRBD1. This CDR3 has 16 amino acids. After removal of 4 bases from V and 2 bases from J, the junction contained 8 bases not matched to a gene. CDR1 and CDR2 from the germline V gene are MGHRA and YSYEKL. The CDR3 reads CASSRGTGVTGNTIYF. In DNA, the CDR3 is TGCGCCAGCAGCCGAGGCACAGGGGTCACTGGAAACACCATATATTTT.

The chain couples TRBV9 to TRBJ2-5; 16 bases are a match to TRBD2. Per germline, CDR1 SGDLS and CDR2 YYNGEE. V was pared by 3 bases and J by 7 bases, with 9 bases of the junction left unmatched. CDR3 size: 17 residues. CDR3 sequence (DNA): TGTGCCAGCAGCGAGGGGGGACTAGCGGGAGGGCCTGGGACCCAGTACTTC. Its translation is CASSEGGLAGGPGTQYF.

The rearrangement uses TRBV18 and TRBJ2-1, with D perhaps matching TRBD1 or TRBD2 (5 bases each). Germline values: CDR1 KGHSH, CDR2 LQKENI. Deletions cut 0 bases from V and 5 bases from J, with 14 bases between. The CDR3 loop spans 16 amino acids. The CDR3 protein is CASSPPMGERDNEQFF. In nucleotides, the CDR3 is TGTGCCAGCTCACCACCGATGGGGGAAAGGGACAATGAGCAGTTCTTC.

This chain links TRBV7-2 with TRBJ1-1; 7 nucleotides line up with TRBD1. The germline V gene has CDR1 SGHTA and CDR2 FQGNSA. Unmatched junction bases numbered 7, after V lost 1 base and J lost 5 bases. The CDR3 is 15 amino acids. The DNA of the CDR3 is TGTGCCAGCAGCTTAGGGGGCGTGACAGGGACTGAAGCTTTCTTT. Translating it yields CASSLGGVTGTEAFF.

The gene calls are TRBV23-1 and TRBJ2-4; the D is unclear. TRBV23-1 is recorded as an ORF, its role being uncertain. The CDR3 totals 13 residues. CDR3 in amino acids: CASGVLAKNIQYF. The CDR3 DNA sequence: TGCGCAAGTGGTGTTCTAGCCAAAAACATTCAGTACTTC.

The rearrangement joins TRBV27 to TRBJ2-3; perhaps TRBD2 as D (6 bases). The length of the CDR3 is 16 residues. Germline assignment: CDR1 MNHEY and CDR2 SMNVEV (reference sequence). V was cut by 5 bases and J by 3 bases, with 18 bases left in between. As DNA, the CDR3 is TGTGCCAGCAGTCCCGGACTACCCCTAGCTACAGATACGCAGTATTTT. This encodes CASSPGLPLATDTQYF.

The chain links TRBV29-1 to TRBJ2-1; 7 bases fit TRBD2. CDR3 size: 14 residues. With 4 bases clipped from V and 8 bases from J, the junction kept 11 bases outside the gene matches. CDR1 SQVTM and CDR2 ANQGSEA come from the germline V gene. CDR3 sequence reads: CSVAPMASGDEQFF. The CDR3 DNA reads TGCAGCGTTGCCCCGATGGCTAGCGGCGATGAGCAGTTCTTC.

This sequence joins TRBV5-4 and TRBJ1-2, with D tentatively TRBD1 (6 bases). V lost 4 bases and J lost 3, with 22 bases in between. Per the germline V gene, CDR1 is SGHNT and CDR2 is YYREEE (reference sequence). The CDR3 totals 17 residues. Here the CDR3 reads CASSPWGSGRGDYGYTF. DNA of the CDR3: TGTGCCAGCAGCCCGTGGGGGTCGGGCAGGGGAGACTATGGCTACACCTTC.

The chain couples TRBV6-1 to TRBJ2-3, with 7 positions matching TRBD1. With V trimmed by 6 bases and J by 3 bases, 3 bases remained unmatched. The germline gives CDR1 MNHNS, CDR2 SASEGT. The CDR3 extends over 13 amino acids. CDR3 DNA: TGTGCCAGCAGGGCGACAGGGACAGATACGCAGTATTTT. Its translation: CASRATGTDTQYF.

This chain uses TRBV5-1 with TRBJ1-1, with D unresolved. There are 17 residues in the CDR3. Germline CDR1 is SGHRS and CDR2 is YFSETQ. Deletions cut 6 bases from V and 0 bases from J, with 21 bases between. CDR3 nucleotides: TGCGCCAGCACCGTCTCCCCCACGGGCTCAATGAACACTGAAGCTTTCTTT. Translation: CASTVSPTGSMNTEAFF.

The chain has TRBV14 and TRBJ2-1; no clear D gene. V shed 1 base and J shed 6 bases, with 7 bases lying between them. Germline CDR1 reads SGHDN; CDR2 reads FVKESK. The CDR3 spans 13 residues. The DNA for the CDR3 is TGTGCCAGCAGCCAAGGGGCCGTCAATGAGCAGTTCTTC. Translated, it gives CASSQGAVNEQFF. The full variable domain, its missing parts supplied by reference TRBV14 and TRBJ2-1, is EAGVTQFPSHSVIEKGQTVTLRCDPISGHDNLYWYRRVMGKEIKFLLHFVKESKQDESGMPNNRFLAERTGGTYSTLKVQPAELEDSGVYFCASSQGAVNEQFFGPGTRLTVL.

This sequence joins TRBV7-2 and TRBJ1-3; D is undetermined. With 2 bases removed from V and 2 bases from J, the gap between germline ends came to 7 bases. CDR1 SGHTA and CDR2 FQGNSA come from the germline V gene. The CDR3 extends over 14 amino acids. CDR3 DNA sequence: TGTGCCAGCAGCTTATCGGCTGCTGGAAACACCATATATTTT. Translating it yields CASSLSAAGNTIYF.

The CDR3 DNA sequence: TGTGCCAGCTCACCGGCTAGCAATGAGCAGTTCTTC. It specifies CASSPASNEQFF. V is TRBV18 and J is TRBJ2-1; D is unclear. V dropped 3 bases and J dropped 6 bases, with 6 bases sitting between them. There are 12 residues in the CDR3. CDR1 and CDR2 (germline): KGHSH, LQKENI.

The gene calls are TRBV6-4 and TRBJ2-7, with 8 bases aligning to TRBD2. This CDR3 spans 15 amino acids. V lost 5 bases and J lost 4; bases outside the gene matches: 10. Germline CDR1 MRHNA, CDR2 SNTAGT. This CDR3 is CASSSEAGVSYEQYF. DNA for the CDR3: TGTGCCAGCAGTTCAGAAGCGGGGGTGTCGTACGAGCAGTACTTC.

This clone was observed a single time. The chain carries TRBV5-1 and TRBJ2-7, with 8 bases aligning to TRBD1. V lost 0 bases, J lost 3 bases, and 8 bases stayed unmatched. The CDR3 spans 16 residues. CDR1 is SGHRS, CDR2 YFSETQ, per germline. The CDR3: CASSLGQGAAIYEQYF. In nucleotides, the CDR3 is TGCGCCAGCAGCTTGGGCCAGGGGGCGGCCATCTACGAGCAGTACTTC.

This chain uses TRBV5-1 with TRBJ1-2, with a possible D match to TRBD1 (6 bases). Trimming stripped 4 bases from V and 6 bases from J, with 16 bases between. The germline gives CDR1 SGHRS, CDR2 YFSETQ. CDR3 length: 14 amino acids. CDR3 region: CASSHRTGGNGYTF. DNA for the CDR3: TGCGCCAGCAGCCATCGGACGGGGGGCAATGGCTACACCTTC. The entire variable domain, with the rest obtained from reference TRBV5-1 and TRBJ1-2, is as follows: KAGVTQTPRYLIKTRGQQVTLSCSPISGHRSVSWYQQTPGQGLQFLFEYFSETQRNKGNFPGRFSGRQFSNSRSEMNVSTLELGDSALYLCASSHRTGGNGYTFGSGTRLTVV.

The chain uses TRBV15 and TRBJ2-2; the match to TRBD1 covers 7 bases. In germline, CDR1 is LNHNV, CDR2 YYDKDF (reference sequence). CDR3 length: 16 residues. V lost 4 bases, J lost 0 bases, and 5 bases stayed unmatched. The CDR3 loop reads CATSKRTGTNTGELFF. For the CDR3, the DNA is TGTGCCACCAGCAAGCGGACAGGAACGAACACCGGGGAGCTGTTTTTT.